Listed below are T cell receptor beta chains from one sample, sequenced in a study of blood T cell repertoires in COVID-19. TCRdb's table, derived via immunoSEQ multiplex PCR, lists solely in-frame clones and lacks some. There are approximately 290,000 clones in the sample; roughly 90% occur only once, and 0.7% to 0.9% lies in the top ten. Sequencing was done on a sample of peripheral blood. Receptor source: a man between 25 and 39 years old with acute or convalescent COVID-19. Both conserved end residues are part of each CDR3. The order of the fields is D gene, clone size, V gene, J gene, CDR3 protein, CDR3 DNA. D genes are given only for firm matches. Not all rows give a size; the values are once, few, many and, for expanded clones, a class.

-,-,TRBV5-5,TRBJ1-3,CASRLTGISGNTIYF,TGTGCCAGCAGGTTAACAGGAATCTCTGGAAACACCATATATTTT
-,few,TRBV12-2,TRBJ1-2,CASRNPASANCNVQGGYGYTF,TGTGCAAGTCGCAATCCAGCCTCTGCGAATTGCAACGTACAGGGTGGGTATGGCTACACCTTC
-,-,TRBV24-1,TRBJ2-1,CATSDLDSHNEQFF,TGTGCCACCAGTGATTTGGACAGTCACAATGAGCAGTTCTTC
TRBD1,-,TRBV28,TRBJ1-2,CASSLRGPGYGYTF,TGTGCCAGCAGTTTAAGGGGGCCGGGCTATGGCTACACCTTC
TRBD1,-,TRBV27,TRBJ1-4,CASSFHRGFANEKLFF,TGTGCCAGCAGTTTTCACAGGGGGTTTGCTAATGAAAAACTGTTTTTT
-,-,TRBV18,TRBJ2-6,CASSLTDRSGANVLTF,TGTGCCAGCTCACTCACCGACAGATCTGGGGCCAACGTCCTGACTTTC
TRBD1,-,TRBV28,TRBJ2-7,CASSSGTASYEQYF,TGTGCCAGCAGTTCTGGGACAGCCTCCTACGAGCAGTACTTC
TRBD2,once,TRBV5-1,TRBJ2-5,CASSLLWTSGRVLGETQYF,TGCGCCAGCAGCCTACTGTGGACTAGCGGGAGGGTCTTGGGAGAGACCCAGTACTTC
-,-,TRBV15,TRBJ1-2,CATSRDRRRGNYGYTF,TGTGCCACCAGCAGAGATCGAAGGAGGGGAAACTATGGCTACACCTTC
-,-,TRBV2,TRBJ2-5,CASKRRSGGQETQYF,TGTGCCAGCAAACGGAGATCCGGCGGGCAAGAGACCCAGTACTTC
TRBD1,-,TRBV5-6,TRBJ2-2,CASSWDRGSTGELFF,TGTGCCAGCAGCTGGGACAGGGGATCTACCGGGGAGCTGTTTTTT
TRBD1,-,TRBV27,TRBJ2-2,CASRSRGPDGELFF,TGTGCCAGCAGATCCAGGGGGCCGGACGGGGAGCTGTTTTTT
-,-,TRBV19,TRBJ2-3,CASSIDINTDTQYF,TGTGCCAGTAGTATTGACATAAACACAGATACGCAGTATTTT
-,-,TRBV19,TRBJ2-7,CASSTNRVGYEQYF,TGTGCCAGTAGTACCAACAGGGTGGGTTACGAGCAGTACTTC
-,-,TRBV7-2,TRBJ1-1,CASSPYIYTEAFF,TGTGCCAGCAGCCCTTACATATACACTGAAGCTTTCTTT
TRBD1,-,TRBV28,TRBJ1-2,CASGETGDSNYGYTF,TGTGCCAGCGGTGAGACAGGGGACTCCAACTATGGCTACACCTTC
TRBD1,-,TRBV2,TRBJ1-2,CASRTGVTNYGYTF,TGTGCCAGCAGGACAGGGGTAACTAACTATGGCTACACCTTC
TRBD1,-,TRBV5-4,TRBJ2-1,CASSLGTGFQDKQFF,TGTGCCAGCAGCCTAGGGACAGGGTTTCAAGACAAGCAGTTCTTC
-,-,TRBV12-3/TRBV12-4,TRBJ2-3,CASSFLSDTQYF,TGTGCCAGCAGTTTTCTGTCAGATACGCAGTATTTT
TRBD1,-,TRBV5-1,TRBJ1-1,CASSFTGAPVNTEAFF,TGCGCCAGCAGCTTCACAGGGGCACCCGTGAACACTGAAGCTTTCTTT
TRBD1,-,TRBV19,TRBJ1-4,CARGPGDRNLFNEKLFF,TGTGCCAGAGGTCCCGGGGACAGGAATCTCTTTAATGAAAAACTGTTTTTT
TRBD2,-,TRBV29-1,TRBJ2-3,CSVQRGLGRSTDTQYF,TGCAGCGTCCAGCGGGGACTAGGGCGGTCTACAGATACGCAGTATTTT
-,once,TRBV30,TRBJ1-3,CAWSGGSSESSGNTIYF,TGTGCCTGGAGTGGCGGGTCTTCTGAGAGCTCTGGAAACACCATATATTTT
TRBD1,-,TRBV6-5,TRBJ1-1,CASSSSGQVFTEAFF,TGTGCCAGCAGTTCATCGGGACAGGTTTTTACTGAAGCTTTCTTT
-,-,TRBV9,TRBJ1-3,CASSVDAGQNSGNTIYF,TGTGCCAGCAGCGTAGACGCGGGGCAGAACTCTGGAAACACCATATATTTT
TRBD1,-,TRBV5-1,TRBJ1-1,CASSVGTGEAFF,TGCGCCAGCAGCGTTGGGACAGGTGAAGCTTTCTTT
-,few,TRBV7-2,TRBJ1-5,CASSLEGHGSQPQHF,TGTGCCAGCAGCTTAGAGGGACATGGCTCGCAGCCCCAGCATTTT
TRBD2,-,TRBV19,TRBJ2-5,CASSISMTSGQETQYF,TGTGCCAGTAGTATTAGTATGACTAGCGGACAAGAGACCCAGTACTTC
-,-,TRBV7-9,TRBJ1-4,CASSLWGRDSEKLFF,TGTGCCAGCAGCTTGTGGGGCAGAGACTCTGAAAAACTGTTTTTT
-,-,TRBV7-8,TRBJ1-3,CASSLGSRLRRNTIYF,TGTGCCAGCAGCTTAGGGAGCAGACTTCGGCGAAACACCATATATTTT
-,-,TRBV5-1,TRBJ1-6,CASSLEAQGMNSPLHF,TGCGCCAGCAGCTTGGAGGCGCAGGGGATGAATTCACCCCTCCACTTT
-,once,TRBV5-5,TRBJ1-2,CASSLTGGPPFYGYTF,TGTGCCAGCAGCTTGACGGGGGGACCTCCATTCTATGGCTACACCTTC
-,-,TRBV11-2,TRBJ1-2,CASSLGQGPNYGYTF,TGTGCCAGCAGCTTAGGCCAGGGCCCTAACTATGGCTACACCTTC
-,-,TRBV19,TRBJ1-2,CASTGNYGYTF,TGTGCCAGTACCGGGAACTATGGCTACACCTTC
TRBD1,once,TRBV25-1,TRBJ1-1,CASRDQGADTEAFF,TGTGCCAGCAGGGACCAGGGGGCTGACACTGAAGCTTTCTTT
-,once,TRBV10-1,TRBJ2-7,CASSPSSSYEQYF,TGCGCCAGCAGTCCCTCGAGCTCCTACGAGCAGTACTTC
-,-,TRBV6-5,TRBJ1-4,CASSTVRGLWEKLFF,TGTGCCAGCTCTACCGTGCGGGGTTTGTGGGAAAAACTGTTTTTT
TRBD1,-,TRBV23-1,TRBJ2-5,CASSQPTGALQETQYF,TGCGCCAGCAGTCAACCTACAGGGGCCCTCCAAGAGACCCAGTACTTC
-,-,TRBV29-1,TRBJ1-1,CSVEGRAFF,TGCAGCGTTGAGGGGAGAGCTTTCTTT
TRBD2,-,TRBV4-1,TRBJ2-1,CASSEVGTSIDEQFF,TGCGCCAGCAGTGAAGTCGGGACTAGCATCGATGAGCAGTTCTTC